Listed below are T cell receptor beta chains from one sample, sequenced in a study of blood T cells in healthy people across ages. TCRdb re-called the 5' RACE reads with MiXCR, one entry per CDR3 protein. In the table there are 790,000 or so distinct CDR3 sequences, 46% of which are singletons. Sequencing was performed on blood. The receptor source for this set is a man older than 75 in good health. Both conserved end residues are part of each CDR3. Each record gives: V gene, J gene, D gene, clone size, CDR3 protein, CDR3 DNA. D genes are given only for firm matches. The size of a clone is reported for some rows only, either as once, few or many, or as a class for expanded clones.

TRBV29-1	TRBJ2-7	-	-	CSVSLGLYEQYF	TGCAGCGTTTCCCTGGGTCTCTACGAGCAGTACTTC
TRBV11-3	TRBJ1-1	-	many	CASSLVQTGNTEAFF	TGTGCCAGCAGCTTAGTGCAGACCGGTAACACTGAAGCTTTCTTT
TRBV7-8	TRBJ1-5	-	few	CASSPSGSGLNQPQHF	TGTGCCAGCAGCCCCTCTGGGTCGGGCCTCAATCAGCCCCAGCATTTT
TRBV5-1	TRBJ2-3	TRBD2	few	CASSTLAGAEDTQYF	TGCGCCAGCAGCACCCTAGCGGGAGCGGAAGATACGCAGTATTTT
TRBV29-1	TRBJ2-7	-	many	CSVPIPGGEQYF	TGCAGCGTTCCAATCCCTGGGGGCGAGCAGTACTTC
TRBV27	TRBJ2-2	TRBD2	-	CASSLSGLAGNTGELFF	TGTGCCAGCAGTTTATCGGGACTAGCGGGTAACACCGGGGAGCTGTTTTTT
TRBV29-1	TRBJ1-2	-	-	CSVDPKGTGDYGCTF	-
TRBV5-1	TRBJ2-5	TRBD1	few	CASSMGTDRETQYF	TGCGCCAGCAGCATGGGGACAGATCGGGAGACCCAGTACTTC
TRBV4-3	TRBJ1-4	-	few	CASSQDPASGKLFF	TGCGCCAGCAGCCAAGATCCGGCATCCGGAAAACTGTTTTTT
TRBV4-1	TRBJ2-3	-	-	CASSQPTDTQYF	TGCGCCAGCAGCCAGCCCACAGATACGCAGTATTTT
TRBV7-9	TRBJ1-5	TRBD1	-	CASSPGTGDQPQHF	TGTGCCAGCAGCCCCGGGACAGGGGATCAGCCCCAGCATTTT
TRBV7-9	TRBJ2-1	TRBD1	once	CASSLVVIRTGNEQFF	TGTGCCAGCAGCTTAGTTGTCATTCGGACAGGGAATGAGCAGTTCTTC
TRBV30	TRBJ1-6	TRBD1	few	CAWSSGQGNSPLHF	TGTGCCTGGAGTTCTGGACAGGGGAATTCACCCCTCCACTTT
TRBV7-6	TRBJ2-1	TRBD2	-	CASSHRTSGSRYEQFF	TGTGCCAGCAGCCACAGGACTAGCGGGAGTAGGTATGAGCAGTTCTTC
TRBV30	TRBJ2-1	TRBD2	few	CASSGSYNEQFF	TGTGCCAGTAGCGGGTCCTACAATGAGCAGTTCTTC
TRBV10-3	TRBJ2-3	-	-	CAISESPESTDTQYF	TGTGCCATCAGTGAGTCGCCAGAGAGCACAGATACGCAGTATTTT
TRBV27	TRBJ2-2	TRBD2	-	CASSMTSGRLTGELFF	TGTGCCAGCAGTATGACTAGCGGGAGGCTCACCGGGGAGCTGTTTTTT
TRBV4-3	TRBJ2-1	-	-	CASSQDQVAGDEQFF	TGCGCCAGCAGCCAGGATCAGGTGGCTGGGGATGAGCAGTTCTTC
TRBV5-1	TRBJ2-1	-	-	CASSFARRGSYEQFF	TGCGCCAGCAGCTTCGCCCGCAGGGGATCCTACGAGCAGTTCTTC
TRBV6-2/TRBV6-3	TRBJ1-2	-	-	CASSYSEGAGYGYTF	TGTGCCAGCAGTTACTCGGAGGGCGCAGGCTATGGCTACACCTTC
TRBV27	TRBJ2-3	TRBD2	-	CVSRTQAGMTDTQYF	TGTGTCAGCAGGACACAAGCGGGAATGACAGATACGCAGTATTTT
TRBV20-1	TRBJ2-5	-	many	CSARDPQGRETQYF	TGCAGTGCTAGAGACCCGCAGGGAAGGGAGACCCAGTACTTC
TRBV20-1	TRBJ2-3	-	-	CSARAGGGTDTQYF	TGCAGTGCTAGAGCTGGCGGGGGCACAGATACGCAGTATTTT
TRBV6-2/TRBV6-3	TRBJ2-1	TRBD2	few	CASSNPGLAGIEQFF	TGTGCCAGCAGTAATCCGGGACTAGCGGGAATTGAGCAGTTCTTC
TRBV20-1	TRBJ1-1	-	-	CSAASRGTEAFF	TGCAGTGCTGCATCGAGGGGCACTGAAGCTTTCTTT
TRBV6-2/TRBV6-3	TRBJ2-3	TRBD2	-	CASSYRPSGRNTQYF	TGTGCCAGCAGTTACCGGCCTAGCGGGAGGAATACGCAGTATTTT
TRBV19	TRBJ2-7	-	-	CATHGWGDSYEQYF	TGTGCCACTCATGGATGGGGGGACTCCTACGAGCAGTACTTC
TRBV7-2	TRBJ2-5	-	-	CASSFAQGRDDRYF	TGTGCCAGCAGCTTTGCGCAGGGTAGAGACGATCGGTACTTC
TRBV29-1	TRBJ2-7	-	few	CSVGSTGLGEQYF	TGCAGCGTTGGCTCGACAGGTCTTGGGGAGCAGTACTTC
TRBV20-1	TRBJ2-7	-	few	CSAETAMISYEQYF	TGCAGTGCTGAAACAGCAATGATATCCTACGAGCAGTACTTC
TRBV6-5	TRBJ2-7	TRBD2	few	CASRTTLADEQYF	TGTGCCAGCAGAACCACCCTAGCGGACGAGCAGTACTTC
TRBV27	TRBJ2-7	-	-	CASRTPTGGKAYEQYF	TGTGCCAGCAGAACCCCGACGGGCGGGAAAGCGTACGAGCAGTACTTC
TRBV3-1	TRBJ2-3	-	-	CASRHLGTDTQYF	TGTGCCAGCAGGCATCTAGGGACAGATACGCAGTATTTT
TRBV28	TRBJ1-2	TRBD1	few	CASSIKGGGYTF	TGTGCCAGCAGTATCAAAGGGGGCGGCTACACCTTC
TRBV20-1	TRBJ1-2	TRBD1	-	CSARDYGQGANYDYTF	TGCAGTGCTAGAGATTACGGACAGGGGGCTAACTATGACTACACCTTC
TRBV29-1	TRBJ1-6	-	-	CSVSGTSRSPLHF	TGCAGCGTGTCCGGGACCTCTAGGTCACCCCTCCACTTT
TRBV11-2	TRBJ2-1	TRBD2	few	CASSERLAASLSYNEQFF	TGTGCCAGCAGCGAAAGGCTAGCGGCCTCCCTCTCCTACAATGAGCAGTTCTTC
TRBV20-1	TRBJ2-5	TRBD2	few	CSAAGDSETQYF	TGCAGCGCCGCGGGGGATTCAGAGACCCAGTACTTC
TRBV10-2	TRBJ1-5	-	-	CASSEVSFQPQHF	TGCGCCAGCAGTGAGGTCAGCTTTCAGCCCCAGCATTTT
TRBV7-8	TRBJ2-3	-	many	CASSQRTRILTDTQYF	TGTGCCAGCAGCCAGAGGACTCGAATCCTCACAGATACGCAGTATTTT
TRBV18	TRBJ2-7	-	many	CASSPLGRNEQYF	TGTGCCAGCTCACCATTGGGAAGGAACGAGCAGTACTTC
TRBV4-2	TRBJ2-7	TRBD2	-	CASSQSGLGDREQYF	TGTGCCAGCAGCCAATCGGGACTAGGTGACCGCGAGCAGTACTTC
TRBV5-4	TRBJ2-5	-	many	CASKTGGSGHETQYF	TGTGCCAGCAAAACCGGAGGGTCAGGGCACGAGACCCAGTACTTC